A selection of T cell receptor beta chains follows, all from one sample in a study of shared clonotypes between healthy human individuals. The table came from immunoSEQ multiplex PCR; TCRdb's copy has only in-frame clones and leaves some out. The sample lists about 490,000 clones, about 82% occurring once. Sequenced input: PBMCs. The source of these receptors is a woman in her thirties or forties in good health. Some clones in this sample may be carry-over from other donors' samples. Both conserved end residues are part of each CDR3. The D gene is left open where the match is weak. Not all rows give a size; the values are once, few, many and, for expanded clones, a class.

d_call j_call v_call clone_size cdr3_aa cdr3_nt
TRBD1 TRBJ2-7 TRBV7-9 - CASSLGGQGLLQYF TGTGCCAGCAGCCTTGGGGGACAGGGTCTGTTGCAGTACTTC
TRBD2 TRBJ2-1 TRBV5-1 - CASSLAQREFGEQFF TGCGCCAGCAGCTTGGCCCAGCGGGAGTTTGGTGAGCAGTTCTTC
- TRBJ2-1 TRBV7-3 - CASSFSRAANNEQFF TGTGCCAGCAGCTTTAGCCGGGCCGCAAACAATGAGCAGTTCTTC
- TRBJ2-7 TRBV19 - CASSSRSVDEQYF TGTGCCAGTAGTTCCAGATCTGTGGACGAGCAGTACTTC
TRBD2 TRBJ2-7 TRBV11-2 - CASSLREGGLPYEQYF TGTGCCAGCAGCTTAAGGGAGGGAGGGCTTCCCTACGAGCAGTACTTC
- TRBJ2-1 TRBV6-6 - CASKRGVGDNEQFF TGTGCCAGCAAAAGGGGAGTTGGGGACAATGAGCAGTTCTTC
- TRBJ2-7 TRBV27 - CASRVGRGYEQYF TGTGCCAGCAGGGTTGGCAGGGGCTACGAGCAGTACTTC
TRBD2 TRBJ2-1 TRBV29-1 - CSVEVSSLGRTRMYEQFF TGCAGCGTTGAAGTCAGTTCCCTCGGCCGGACTAGAATGTATGAGCAGTTCTTC
TRBD1 TRBJ2-3 TRBV29-1 few CSVEGSGTGVIDTQYF TGCAGCGTTGAAGGCTCCGGGACAGGGGTAATCGATACGCAGTATTTT
- TRBJ2-2 TRBV28 - CASIMGYPAGELFF TGTGCCAGCATTATGGGCTATCCAGCCGGGGAGCTGTTTTTT
- TRBJ2-3 TRBV27 - CASSLRELVTDTQYF TGTGCCAGCAGTTTGAGGGAGTTGGTCACAGATACGCAGTATTTT
TRBD1 TRBJ1-2 TRBV5-1 few CASSRDDRGYGYTF TGCGCCAGCAGCCGCGACGACAGGGGATATGGCTACACCTTC
TRBD2 TRBJ2-5 TRBV7-6 - CASSSPTSGRAGGETQYF TGTGCCAGCAGCTCCCCGACTAGCGGGAGGGCCGGAGGAGAGACCCAGTACTTC
TRBD1 TRBJ1-4 TRBV5-4 - CASSFGPQGVGKEKLFF TGTGCCAGCAGCTTTGGGCCCCAGGGGGTGGGAAAAGAAAAACTGTTTTTT
- TRBJ2-7 TRBV4-1 once CASSQPGATSYEQYF TGCGCCAGCAGCCAACCAGGGGCGACTTCCTACGAGCAGTACTTC
- TRBJ1-1 TRBV30 few CAWSRETEAFF TGTGCCTGGAGTCGGGAAACTGAAGCTTTCTTT
- TRBJ1-2 TRBV7-2 - CASSPRISYTF TGTGCCAGCAGCCCCAGGATCAGCTACACCTTC